A selection of T cell receptor beta chains follows, all from one sample in a study of OX40 agonist ivuxolimab in advanced cancers. Assay used: immunoSEQ multiplex PCR; TCRdb lists only in-frame clones, some missing. The sample carries some 35,000 clones, roughly nine tenths recorded once. Sequenced material: CD4+ or CD8+ T cells sorted from blood, taken in a trial of the OX40 agonist ivuxolimab. These receptors were collected from an adult with an advanced solid tumor such as melanoma, head and neck, liver or kidney cancer. CDR3s include the opening cysteine and the closing phenylalanine or tryptophan. D genes are given only for firm matches. Expanded clones get a size class; other rows say once, few or many, or leave the size out.

cdr3_nt,cdr3_aa,d_call,clone_size,v_call,j_call
TGTGCCAGTAGTGGGGGTAATGAAAAACTGTTTTTT,CASSGGNEKLFF,-,-,TRBV19,TRBJ1-4
TGTGCCAGCAGCCCAATACCCGGAGGAGGGGCGAACACTGAAGCTTTCTTT,CASSPIPGGGANTEAFF,-,once,TRBV11-2,TRBJ1-1
TGTGCCAGCAGTTTAGCCGGCGCACTCACTGAAGCTTTCTTT,CASSLAGALTEAFF,-,-,TRBV27,TRBJ1-1
TGTGCCAGCAGCCTAGGACAGTCTAGCAATCAGCCCCAGCATTTT,CASSLGQSSNQPQHF,-,-,TRBV9,TRBJ1-5
TGCGCCAGCAGCTTGGCAGTTACGGGATCTTTCGAGCAGTACTTC,CASSLAVTGSFEQYF,-,-,TRBV5-1,TRBJ2-7
TGTGCCAGCAGGCGGGACGGAGTCTCCTACGAGCAGTACTTC,CASRRDGVSYEQYF,-,-,TRBV27,TRBJ2-7
TGTGCCAGCAGCTCCCGGCCGGACAGTGCGGGCTACACCTTC,CASSSRPDSAGYTF,-,-,TRBV7-6,TRBJ1-2
TGCGCCAGCAGCACCCTTCCGGGACAGGTGTTCGCCGGGGAGCTGTTTTTT,CASSTLPGQVFAGELFF,TRBD1,-,TRBV5-1,TRBJ2-2
TGTGCCAGCAGTTTCCTCCGGGACAGTTATGGCTACACCTTC,CASSFLRDSYGYTF,TRBD1,-,TRBV27,TRBJ1-2
TGTGCCATCAGTGGAGAAGGAGTAGCCAAAAACATTCAGTACTTC,CAISGEGVAKNIQYF,-,-,TRBV10-3,TRBJ2-4
TGTGCCAGTAACCCGACTAGCGCCTCCTACAATGAGCAGTTCTTC,CASNPTSASYNEQFF,TRBD2,-,TRBV19,TRBJ2-1
TGTGCCAGCAGCTCCCTTAGCGGGAGGTACGAGCAGTACTTC,CASSSLSGRYEQYF,TRBD2,-,TRBV11-3,TRBJ2-7
TGTGCCAGCTCACTCCTCCACATGACAGCGACCTACGAGCAGTACTTC,CASSLLHMTATYEQYF,-,-,TRBV18,TRBJ2-7
TGTGCCAGCAGTTTCGGGCAGGAAAACATTCAGTACTTC,CASSFGQENIQYF,-,-,TRBV27,TRBJ2-4
TGTGCCAGCTCACCCGACAGGGACTACGAGCAGTACTTC,CASSPDRDYEQYF,TRBD1,-,TRBV18,TRBJ2-7
TGTGCCAGCAGCTTATTCACTGTATCCTACGAGCAGTACTTC,CASSLFTVSYEQYF,-,-,TRBV5-6,TRBJ2-7